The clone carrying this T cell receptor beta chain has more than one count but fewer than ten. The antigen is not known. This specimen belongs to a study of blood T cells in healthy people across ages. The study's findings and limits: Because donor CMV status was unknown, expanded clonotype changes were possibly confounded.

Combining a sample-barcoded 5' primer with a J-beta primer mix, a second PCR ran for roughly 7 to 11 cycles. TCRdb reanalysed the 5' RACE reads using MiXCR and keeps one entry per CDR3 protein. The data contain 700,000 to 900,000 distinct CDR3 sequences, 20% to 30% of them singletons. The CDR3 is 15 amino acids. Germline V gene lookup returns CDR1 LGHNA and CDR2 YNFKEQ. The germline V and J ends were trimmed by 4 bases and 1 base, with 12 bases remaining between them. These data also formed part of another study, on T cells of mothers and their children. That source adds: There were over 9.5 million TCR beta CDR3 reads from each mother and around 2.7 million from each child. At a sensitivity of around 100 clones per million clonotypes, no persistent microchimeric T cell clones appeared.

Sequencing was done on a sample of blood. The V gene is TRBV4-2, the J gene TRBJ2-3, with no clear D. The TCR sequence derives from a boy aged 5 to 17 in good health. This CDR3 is CASSRAPDGTDTQYF. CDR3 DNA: TGTGCCAGCAGCCGGGCCCCGGACGGCACAGATACGCAGTATTTT.